Sequencing of this T cell receptor beta chain was carried out in a study of PD-1 blockade in classical Hodgkin lymphoma. Time point reported: cycle 4 day 1 (C4D1), after 6 weeks of nivolumab. Every patient experienced relapse after autologous stem cell transplantation, and brentuximab vedotin exposure varied. Negative selection with magnets was how CD8+ T cells were isolated from the thawed PBMCs. Method: immunoSEQ multiplex PCR; TCRdb's copy keeps in-frame clones and lacks some. In the table there are some 18,000 clones, approximately 90% of which are singletons. Turning to this clone: Antigen unknown.

V was clipped by 1 base and J by 7 bases, with 14 bases between them. This CDR3 contains 16 residues. Germline CDR1 MNHNY, CDR2 SVGAGI (reference sequence). Findings and limits, study-wide: Repertoire difference causes, possibly disease activity or prior therapy, remain undefined. Newly diagnosed patients had diversity similar to the baseline diversity of complete responders. Healthy donors were reported to have higher baseline TCR diversity than newly diagnosed patients.

This chain joins TRBV6-6 and TRBJ1-6; tentatively, D is TRBD1 (5 bases). The source of this sequence is a human donor with classical Hodgkin lymphoma. Specimen: CD8+ T cells from blood, collected before the fourth cycle of nivolumab. CDR3: CASSYFTNRHNSPLHF. CDR3 in DNA: TGTGCCAGCAGTTACTTTACGAACAGGCACAATTCACCCCTCCACTTT.